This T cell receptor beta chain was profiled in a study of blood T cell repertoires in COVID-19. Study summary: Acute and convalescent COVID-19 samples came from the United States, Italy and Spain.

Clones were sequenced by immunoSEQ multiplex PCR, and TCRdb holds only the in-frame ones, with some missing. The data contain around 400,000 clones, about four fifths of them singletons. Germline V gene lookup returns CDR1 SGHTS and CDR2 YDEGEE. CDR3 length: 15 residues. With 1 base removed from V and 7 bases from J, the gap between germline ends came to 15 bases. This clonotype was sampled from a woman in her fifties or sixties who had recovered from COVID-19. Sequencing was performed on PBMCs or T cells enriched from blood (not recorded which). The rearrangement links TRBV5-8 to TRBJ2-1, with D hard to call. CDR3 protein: CASSLTSDPRNEQFF. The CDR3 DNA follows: TGTGCCAGCAGCTTGACCTCTGACCCTAGGAATGAGCAGTTCTTC.